Each of the 12 T cell receptor beta chains below was sequenced from the same sample in a study of CD8 T cells in Susac syndrome. Reverse transcription of about 0.45 to 1 ug RNA was performed with random hexamers. In TCRdb, the immunoSEQ multiplex PCR reads were re-called with MiXCR into one record per CDR3 protein. The table records roughly 150,000 distinct CDR3 sequences, about 95% of them present only once. Sequenced material: CD4+ T cells from PBMCs. These receptors all come from a human donor with Susac syndrome.

The V and J genes are TRBV27 and TRBJ1-2, with TRBD1 identical over 7 bases. Per the germline V gene, CDR1 is MNHEY and CDR2 is SMNVEV (reference sequence). CDR3 length: 13 amino acids. V lost 5 bases, J lost 7 bases, and 7 bases stayed unmatched. The CDR3 region is CASSPRDSTGYTF. The CDR3 nucleotides read TGTGCCAGCAGTCCCCGGGACAGCACTGGCTACACCTTC.

This clonotype was detected once. The V gene is TRBV12-3 or TRBV12-4, the J gene TRBJ2-5; 11 bases fit TRBD2. V was clipped by 6 bases and J by 1 base; unmatched bases: 4. This CDR3 comprises 15 residues. The CDR3 coding sequence is TGTGCCAGCAGCCTGGGACTAGCGGTCCAAGAGACCCAGTACTTC. Translating gives CASSLGLAVQETQYF.

This clonotype showed up just a few times. This rearrangement joins TRBV27 to TRBJ1-1; TRBD1 aligns across 7 bases. The CDR3 is made up of 14 amino acids. After removal of 3 bases from V and 0 bases from J, the junction contained 1 base not matched to a gene. Germline V gene sequence: CDR1 MNHEY, CDR2 SMNVEV (reference sequence). The CDR3 DNA follows: TGTGCCAGCAGTTTGGGGACAGTGAACACTGAAGCTTTCTTT. Translated: CASSLGTVNTEAFF.

This clonotype is a singleton in its sample. The chain recombines TRBV3-1 with TRBJ2-7, with a weak D call TRBD2 (6 bases). CDR3 length: 15 residues. V lost 1 base to trimming and J lost 1 base, with 11 bases between them. CDR1 and CDR2 from the germline V gene are LGHDT and YNNKEL (reference sequence). CDR3 in amino acids: CASSQGRTTSYEQYF. DNA of the CDR3: TGTGCCAGCAGCCAAGGTAGGACTACGTCCTACGAGCAGTACTTC.

This chain links TRBV11-2 with TRBJ2-7; 8 bases map to TRBD1. Per germline, CDR1 SGHAT and CDR2 FQNNGV. The J segment lost 2 bases and the V segment lost 11 bases, leaving 5 bases of the junction unmatched. The CDR3 has 12 residues. The chain's CDR3 is CACRRGPYEQYF. The CDR3 DNA follows: TGTGCCTGTCGCAGGGGGCCCTACGAGCAGTACTTC.

The chain uses TRBV11-2 and TRBJ1-2; D unclear. The germline V gene has CDR1 SGHAT and CDR2 FQNNGV. The CDR3 is 15 residues long. V was clipped by 7 bases and J by 4 bases, with 19 bases between them. CDR3 in DNA: TGTGCCAGCATCCCAATGGCCGAGGGCGCCTATGGCTACACCTTC. Amino acids: CASIPMAEGAYGYTF.

The genes are TRBV18 and TRBJ2-2; perhaps TRBD1 as D (5 bases). Germline values: CDR1 KGHSH, CDR2 LQKENI. Trimming removed 4 bases at V and 3 bases at J, with 12 bases between. This CDR3 spans 15 amino acids. CDR3 in amino acids: CASSQGAPDTGELFF. CDR3 in DNA: TGTGCCAGCTCACAAGGGGCGCCGGACACCGGGGAGCTGTTTTTT.

The chain combines TRBV20-1 with TRBJ1-1; D not certain. CDR1 DFQATT and CDR2 SNEGSKA come from the germline V gene (reference sequence). Trimming left V 3 bases short and J 4 bases short, with 6 bases between. CDR3 size: 11 residues. CDR3 nucleotides: TGCAGTGCTAGCCCTAGCACTGAAGCTTTCTTT. Translated: CSASPSTEAFF.

The CDR3 protein is CASSAGHYPNTEAFF. CDR3 in DNA: TGTGCCAGCAGCGCTGGCCACTATCCCAACACTGAAGCTTTCTTT. The rearrangement uses TRBV9 and TRBJ1-1; no firm D call. The CDR3 runs 15 residues. Germline V gene data show CDR1 as SGDLS and CDR2 as YYNGEE. V shed 3 bases and J shed 2 bases, with 14 bases lying between them.

The gene calls are TRBV20-1 and TRBJ2-3, with D perhaps given as TRBD1 or TRBD2 (6 bases each). This CDR3 has 14 amino acids. Trimming pared 6 bases from V and 6 bases from J, leaving 19 bases between. Germline CDR1 DFQATT, CDR2 SNEGSKA (reference sequence). This chain's CDR3 is CSAPGATQMDTQYF. Written as DNA, the CDR3 is TGCAGTGCCCCGGGGGCTACCCAAATGGATACGCAGTATTTT.

CDR3 in amino acids: CATGGLTVQETQYF. In nucleotides, the CDR3 is TGTGCCACCGGAGGGCTGACAGTCCAAGAGACCCAGTACTTC. The chain carries TRBV15 and TRBJ2-5; D perhaps matches TRBD2 (6 bases). The CDR3 has 14 amino acids. V was cut by 8 bases and J by 1 base, with 14 bases left in between. In germline, CDR1 is LNHNV, CDR2 YYDKDF (reference sequence).

V is TRBV9 and J is TRBJ1-2; 8 nucleotides agree with TRBD1. The V and J ends lost 7 bases and 4 bases, in that order; junction bases with no gene match: 3. Germline values: CDR1 SGDLS, CDR2 YYNGEE. CDR3 length: 12 residues. The CDR3: CASSTGGYGYTF. CDR3 sequence (DNA): TGTGCCAGCTCCACAGGGGGCTATGGCTACACCTTC.